These T cell receptor beta chains were read from a single sample in a study of PD-1 blockade in classical Hodgkin lymphoma. TCRdb's copy holds only in-frame clones and misses some; the assay was immunoSEQ multiplex PCR. The sample contains 95,000 to 100,000 clones, 80% to 90% of which appear only once. Sample: peripheral blood mononuclear cells (PBMCs), taken before the second cycle of nivolumab. The receptors derive from a human donor with classical Hodgkin lymphoma. Both conserved end residues are part of each CDR3. D genes are given only for firm matches. Size is omitted from some rows. Given values are once, few, many or a class for expanded clones.

j_call: TRBJ2-1
d_call: TRBD1
v_call: TRBV30
clone_size: once
cdr3_nt: TGTGCCTGGAGTGTAACAGGGGTTGAGCAGTTCTTC
cdr3_aa: CAWSVTGVEQFF

j_call: TRBJ2-1
d_call: .
v_call: TRBV5-6
clone_size: .
cdr3_nt: TGTGCTGGGGGCAGAGTGGCCCGAGGCTACGCCTACAATGAGCAGTTCTTC
cdr3_aa: CAGGRVARGYAYNEQFF

j_call: TRBJ2-2
d_call: TRBD2
v_call: TRBV13
clone_size: .
cdr3_nt: TGTGCCAGCAGCCCCGCGCTAGCGGGGGTAGCTGGGGAGCTGTTTTTT
cdr3_aa: CASSPALAGVAGELFF

j_call: TRBJ1-1
d_call: TRBD1
v_call: TRBV28
clone_size: .
cdr3_nt: TGTGCCAGCAGTGTCAGGGGGCTTTGGCGGAACACTGAAGCTTTCTTT
cdr3_aa: CASSVRGLWRNTEAFF

j_call: TRBJ2-3
d_call: TRBD2
v_call: TRBV10-3
clone_size: .
cdr3_nt: TGTGCCATCAAACTAGCGGGAAGCACAGATACGCAGTATTTT
cdr3_aa: CAIKLAGSTDTQYF

j_call: TRBJ1-2
d_call: TRBD1
v_call: TRBV5-1
clone_size: .
cdr3_nt: TGCGCCAGCAGCTTGGTGGAGGGGACAGGCTATGGCTACACCTTC
cdr3_aa: CASSLVEGTGYGYTF

j_call: TRBJ2-2
d_call: .
v_call: TRBV5-1
clone_size: .
cdr3_nt: TGCGCCAGCCGCAGCGGAGCTGCGAACACCGGGGAGCTGTTTTTT
cdr3_aa: CASRSGAANTGELFF

j_call: TRBJ2-3
d_call: TRBD2
v_call: TRBV5-5
clone_size: .
cdr3_nt: TGTGCCAGCAGCTTGGCGTCGACTAGCGGGTCCACAGATACGCAGTATTTT
cdr3_aa: CASSLASTSGSTDTQYF

j_call: TRBJ2-1
d_call: TRBD2
v_call: TRBV7-8
clone_size: .
cdr3_nt: TGTGCCAGCAGCACCCGCAGCGGGGGAAACAATGAGCAGTTCTTC
cdr3_aa: CASSTRSGGNNEQFF

j_call: TRBJ1-2
d_call: .
v_call: TRBV21-1
clone_size: .
cdr3_nt: TGTGCCAGCAGCAAAGCCTGGTCCTGGACAGATTACTATGGCTACACCTTC
cdr3_aa: CASSKAWSWTDYYGYTF